Below, one T cell receptor beta chain is given with its context. TCRbeta libraries were built with three rounds of nested PCR, modified from ARM-PCR. TCRdb redid the calling of the multiplex PCR reads with MiXCR, one entry per CDR3 protein. This sample has 85,000 or so distinct CDR3 sequences, with more than 75% found just once. This sample's RNA came from whole unsorted tissue. This non-tumor lung sample came from over 3 cm beyond the tumor edge. Donors were chemotherapy-naive, newly diagnosed lung cancer surgical patients in China, August–late 2014. These data are taken from a study of tumor and adjacent non-tumor tissue in lung cancer. Across the study: Aged roughly 31 to 76 years, patients included fewer than 11 men and about five women with stage I to III disease.

The sequencing input was distant non-tumor lung tissue. The clonotype originates from a woman between 45 and 60 years old with non-small cell lung cancer.

CDR3 coding DNA: TGTGCCCCTGGGTGGGCTGGAAACACCATATATTTT. It yields the protein CAPGWAGNTIYF. The genes are TRBV7-9 and TRBJ1-3; D ambiguous. V shed 11 bases and J shed 2 bases, with 10 bases lying between them. Germline lookup yields CDR1 SEHNR and CDR2 FQNEAQ (reference sequence). CDR3 length equals 12 residues.